Reported below is one T cell receptor (beta chain). This clone was counted between two and nine times. Its antigen is still unknown. Within one base of it there is no much larger clone, and no base qualities were kept. The sample belongs to a study of metastatic and nonmetastatic thyroid tumors (dated by TCRdb to the early 2020s). The study in broad terms: The researchers compared repertoires between peripheral blood samples and tumor or nodule tissue samples from patients with malignant or benign thyroid disease. General conclusions and limits of the study: In both blood and tumor samples, TCR beta diversity was reported to be significantly higher in malignant tumors than in benign nodules.

Libraries were constructed by PCR. This sample was sequenced with an Illumina HiSeq 4000. High-throughput sequencing was used to profile the TCR beta-chain CDR3 region of each patient. In the authors' own workflow: CDR3 differences across clinicopathological groups were used to build a classifier for discriminating distant-metastatic papillary thyroid cancer patients. The Shannon index was used to assess repertoire diversity, and the Morisita-Horn index was used to assess tumor-blood repertoire similarity. Clones were called with MiXCR by TCRdb after fastp trimmed the public reads at Q25, and only in-frame beta chains were retained. The V and J calls here are based on TCRdb, not the publication. Recorded for this sample are around 23,000 clones; 28% of them occurred a single time. The ten largest clonotypes hold 14% of the sample. CDR1 and CDR2 are read off the germline V gene as MNHEY and SVGAGI. V loses 4 bases, J loses 0 bases, and the germline ends lie 16 bases apart. Measured from the cysteine to the phenylalanine, the CDR3 is 18 residues long. The only DNA kept is the CDR3, 54 bases in frame from the first base.

None of the patients had been given any treatment before thyroid surgery. Using T-cell receptor beta sequencing, the researchers looked back retrospectively at clinical samples from patients, gathered between about 2011 and 2018. Sequencing used tumor tissue. This TCR was recovered from a male donor with papillary thyroid cancer or a benign thyroid nodule (not recorded which). Some clones in this sample may be carry-over from other donors' samples. The rearrangement combines TRBV6-5 with TRBJ1-6, with TRBD1 tentatively as D gene (5 bases match). Read as DNA, the sequence is TGTGCCAGCAGTTCCCGGGGGGGTCGGAGCTCCTATAATTCACCCCTCCACTTT. Its coded protein is CASSSRGGRSSYNSPLHF.